This is a list of T cell receptor beta chains from one sample in a study of vaccination and CD4 T cells after COVID-19. TCRdb itself ran the PCR reads through MiXCR, one entry per CDR3 protein. The sample includes more than 7,000 distinct CDR3 sequences, 60% to 75% of them seen just once. The antigens of these receptors remain unknown. The sequenced material came from CD4+ T cells from blood, cultured in vitro. These receptors were taken from a human donor who had recovered from COVID-19. Both conserved end residues are part of each CDR3. The order of the fields is V gene, D gene, clone size, J gene, CDR3 length, CDR3 DNA, CDR3 protein. A D gene is named only where the DNA matches it firmly. A clone size is listed for some rows: how often the clone was seen (once, few, many), or a class if it is expanded.

TRBV4-2	.	.	TRBJ2-2	15	TGTGCCAGCAGCCAAGACAGGGGGAACACCGGGGAGCTGTTTTTT	CASSQDRGNTGELFF
TRBV7-2	TRBD2	.	TRBJ2-1	16	TGTGCCAGCAGCTTAAGGAAGACTAGCGGGTACAATGAGCAGTTCTTC	CASSLRKTSGYNEQFF
TRBV7-2	.	few	TRBJ1-3	15	TGTGCCAGCAGCTTAAACGCAGGGACTGGAAACACCATATATTTT	CASSLNAGTGNTIYF
TRBV21-1	.	few	TRBJ2-3	16	TGTGCCAGCAGCAAAGAAATCCAGGCCAGCACAGATACGCAGTATTTT	CASSKEIQASTDTQYF
TRBV15	TRBD1	.	TRBJ2-5	16	TGTGCCACCAGCAGAGATGTAGGACAGGGCCGAGAGACCCAGTACTTC	CATSRDVGQGRETQYF
TRBV19	.	.	TRBJ2-5	15	TGTGCCAGTACCTACCAACCCGGGGAGGCGGAGACCCAGTACTTC	CASTYQPGEAETQYF
TRBV29-1	TRBD1	few	TRBJ1-2	12	TGCAGCGGGGAACAGGGGAAGGATGGCTACACCTTC	CSGEQGKDGYTF
TRBV21-1	.	few	TRBJ1-6	14	TGTGCCAGCTTGCGGGGGAGGCATAATTCACCCCTCCACTTT	CASLRGRHNSPLHF
TRBV25-1	TRBD1	.	TRBJ1-1	15	TGTGCCAGTAGGGGGGCGGGACAGGGAGGAACTGAAGCTTTCTTT	CASRGAGQGGTEAFF
TRBV12-3/TRBV12-4	.	.	TRBJ2-7	12	TGTGCCAGCAGTCGGGACGTCTACGAGCAGTACTTC	CASSRDVYEQYF
TRBV24-1	TRBD1	.	TRBJ2-5	15	TGTGCCACCAGTGACCCCGGGACAGCGGAAGAGACCCAGTACTTC	CATSDPGTAEETQYF
TRBV2	.	.	TRBJ1-1	13	TGTGCCAGCAGGGTGCTTAGGGGCACTGAAGCTTTCTTT	CASRVLRGTEAFF
TRBV7-7	.	.	TRBJ2-1	15	TGTGCTAGCAGCTTGGCGGACGCAGGGATCGGTGAGCAGTTCTTC	CASSLADAGIGEQFF
TRBV2	.	.	TRBJ1-4	15	TGTGCCAGCAGTGCGCGAGGACAGATGAATGAAAAACTGTTTTTT	CASSARGQMNEKLFF
TRBV27	.	few	TRBJ1-4	14	TGTGCCAGCAGTCTGGGGGGGGCGAGGGAAAAACTGTTTTTT	CASSLGGAREKLFF
TRBV4-1	.	.	TRBJ2-4	15	TGCGCCAGCAGCCAAGGGGGATTAGCCAAAAACATTCAGTACTTC	CASSQGGLAKNIQYF
TRBV6-1	.	.	TRBJ1-6	16	TGTGCCAGCAGCAACGGTGGGAGCTCCTATAATTCACCCCTCCACTTT	CASSNGGSSYNSPLHF
TRBV20-1	TRBD1	few	TRBJ1-5	14	TGCAGTGCTAGCCCCTGGACAGGAAATCAGCCCCAGCATTTT	CSASPWTGNQPQHF
TRBV20-1	TRBD2	.	TRBJ2-5	15	TGCAGTGCTAGACCGGGACTAGCGGTGCAAGAGACCCAGTACTTC	CSARPGLAVQETQYF
TRBV20-1	.	few	TRBJ1-3	15	TGCAGTGCTAGAAGTCGGCAGAACTCTGGAAACACCATATATTTT	CSARSRQNSGNTIYF
TRBV6-5	TRBD1	.	TRBJ2-7	18	TGTGCCAGCAGTTTATGGGCCCCGGGACAGGGGTCCTCCTACGAGCAGTACTTC	CASSLWAPGQGSSYEQYF
TRBV2	TRBD1	.	TRBJ2-5	14	TGTGCCAGCAGGCCCCCCAGGGGGAGAGAGACCCAGTACTTC	CASRPPRGRETQYF
TRBV6-5	.	.	TRBJ2-3	13	TGTGCCAGCAGTTACTCCACCACAGATACGCAGTATTTT	CASSYSTTDTQYF
TRBV6-5	.	once	TRBJ1-2	14	TGTGCCAGCAGTTACGCGCCGACTTACTATGGCTACACCTTC	CASSYAPTYYGYTF
TRBV7-2	.	.	TRBJ1-6	13	TGTGCTAGCAGCAACCCCGGGGATTCACCCCTCCACTTT	CASSNPGDSPLHF
TRBV19	TRBD2	.	TRBJ2-1	16	TGTGCCAGTAGTAAGGGGGCTAGCGGGAGCTACAATGAGCAGTTCTTC	CASSKGASGSYNEQFF
TRBV15	TRBD1	few	TRBJ1-6	16	TGTGCCACCAGCAGAGCGGGGACAGGGATAAATTCACCCCTCCACTTT	CATSRAGTGINSPLHF
TRBV10-3	TRBD2	.	TRBJ2-3	14	TGTGCCATCAGATTGACTAGCCTCTTAGATACGCAGTATTTT	CAIRLTSLLDTQYF
TRBV11-3	TRBD1	large	TRBJ1-2	16	TGTGCCAGCAGCTTAGTGAGGACAGGGTCTAACTATGGCTACACCTTC	CASSLVRTGSNYGYTF
TRBV7-2	.	few	TRBJ2-2	15	TGTGCCAGCAGCGAGACCGGGAGGAACACCGGGGAGCTGTTTTTT	CASSETGRNTGELFF